The entry below describes one T cell receptor (beta chain). The length of the CDR3 is 13 residues. With V trimmed by 6 bases and J by 5 bases, 6 bases remained unmatched. This specimen comes from a study of blood T cell repertoires in COVID-19. The repertoire was sequenced with immunoSEQ multiplex PCR; TCRdb's copy has only in-frame clones and lacks some. The sample lists fewer than 250,000 clones, around 90% occurring once. Sequenced input: peripheral blood. This chain connects TRBV12-3 or TRBV12-4 to TRBJ1-1; 7 nucleotides agree with TRBD1. The receptor comes from a young man with COVID-19, enrolled during active disease. This chain's CDR3 is CASRRGQITEAFF. DNA for the CDR3: TGTGCCAGCAGGCGGGGACAGATAACTGAAGCTTTCTTT.